The 25 T cell receptor beta chains presented below share a single source sample, sequenced in a study of blood T cells in healthy people across ages (dated by TCRdb to the mid-2010s). Library prep was done by 5' RACE. For sequencing, an Illumina HiSeq 2500 was employed. A second PCR of roughly 7 to 12 cycles was run with a J-beta primer mix and a sample-barcoded 5' primer. The raw public data were reprocessed by TCRdb itself: fastp quality trimming at Q25, MiXCR clonotype calling, in-frame beta chains only. Identical CDR3 proteins give one entry, which carries the most common genes and DNA. Recorded for this sample are more than 1,400,000 distinct CDR3 sequences; about 40% of them occurred a single time. The ten largest clones add up to under 8% of the sample. What was sequenced was blood. These receptors originate from a woman under 30 in good health.

The rearrangement joins TRBV21-1 to TRBJ2-3; the DNA was not used to check the table's D call, TRBD2. TRBV21-1 is tagged as a pseudogene. The CDR3 spans 21 residues. The CDR3 sequence: CASSKARTSAFGLPSTDTQYF. The CDR3, as DNA: TGTGCCAGCAGCAAAGCGCGGACTAGCGCCTTTGGCTTGCCTAGCACAGATACGCAGTATTTT.

The CDR3: CASSSQGADTQYF. DNA of the CDR3: TGTGCCAGCAGTTCTCAGGGGGCAGATACGCAGTATTTT. This chain links TRBV7-9 with TRBJ2-3; 7 bases align to TRBD1. Germline CDR1 is SEHNR and CDR2 is FQNEAQ (reference sequence). There are 13 residues in the CDR3. V lost 6 bases, J lost 4 bases, and 4 bases stayed unmatched.

The chain has TRBV2 and TRBJ1-5, with D possibly TRBD1 on 5 matching bases. Germline lookup yields CDR1 SNHLY and CDR2 FYNNEI. The CDR3 consists of 15 residues. V was shortened by 6 bases and J by 4 bases, with 16 bases between the two germline ends. For the CDR3, the DNA is TGTGCCAGCAGGACGGGACGGACCACGAATCAGCCCCAGCATTTT. Protein product: CASRTGRTTNQPQHF.

Worth noting for this clonotype: This may be a read error, as it is one base from a much larger clone. The V call is TRBV20-1, the J call TRBJ2-3; TRBD1 might be the D (5 bases). There are 14 residues in the CDR3. The V end was cut by 1 base, the J end by 4 bases, with 12 bases between. In germline, CDR1 is DFQATT, CDR2 SNEGSKA (reference sequence). The DNA of the CDR3 is TGCAGTGCTAGAGGGTCGACAGCAGCAGATACGCAGTATTTT. Its protein product is CSARGSTAADTQYF.

This chain links TRBV20-1 with TRBJ2-5; weak D call: TRBD2 (5 bases). The V and J ends lost 6 bases and 11 bases respectively, with 25 bases between them. Germline V gene data show CDR1 as DFQATT and CDR2 as SNEGSKA (reference sequence). The length of the CDR3 is 14 residues. The CDR3 DNA reads TGCAGTGCCCCGAGGGTCTCCCTGGGGTATGAGCAGTACTTC. Protein sequence: CSAPRVSLGYEQYF.

This clonotype was detected a few times. The V call is TRBV12-3 or TRBV12-4, the J call TRBJ2-5; perhaps TRBD2 as D (6 bases). V was pared by 7 bases and J by 0 bases, with 21 bases between. CDR3 length: 17 residues. The CDR3 is CASIPSVAVINQETQYF. In DNA form, the CDR3 reads TGTGCCAGCATTCCGAGTGTAGCGGTCATAAACCAAGAGACCCAGTACTTC.

This clonotype turned up a few times. The chain links TRBV3-1 to TRBJ2-7, with TRBD2 matching over 9 bases. Germline CDR1 LGHDT, CDR2 YNNKEL (reference sequence). The CDR3 covers 15 residues. Trimming took 3 bases from V and 2 from J; bases not matched to a gene: 5. CDR3 sequence reads: CASSHEGTSTYEQYF. The CDR3, as DNA: TGTGCCAGCAGCCATGAAGGGACTAGCACCTACGAGCAGTACTTC.

The V and J genes are TRBV12-3 or TRBV12-4 and TRBJ2-1; maybe TRBD1 (6 bases). CDR3 size: 11 residues. V was pared by 8 bases and J by 13 bases, with 15 bases between. The CDR3 region is CASAYRDNQFF. In nucleotides, the CDR3 is TGTGCCAGCGCCTACCGGGACAATCAGTTCTTC.

This clonotype has only a few counts. The V and J genes are TRBV4-1 and TRBJ2-1; 7 positions match TRBD1. The germline V gene encodes CDR1 MGHRA and CDR2 YSYEKL. The CDR3 contains 13 residues. With V trimmed by 7 bases and J by 7 bases, 7 bases remained unmatched. The CDR3 DNA reads TGCGCCAGCATAGGACGACAGGGAAATGAGCAGTTCTTC. Its protein is CASIGRQGNEQFF.

This chain joins TRBV6-4 and TRBJ1-2, with D hard to call. Deletions cut 0 bases from V and 7 bases from J, with 18 bases between. Germline CDR1 reads MRHNA; CDR2 reads SNTAGT. The CDR3 totals 16 residues. CDR3 amino acids: CASSDSSTTALGGYTF. The CDR3 bases are TGTGCCAGCAGTGACTCGAGTACGACCGCGCTGGGTGGCTACACCTTC.

The chain recombines TRBV7-6 with TRBJ2-3, with D unresolved. The CDR3 runs 15 residues. Germline loops: CDR1 SGHVS, CDR2 FNYEAQ. V lost 3 bases, J lost 0 bases, and 10 bases lay in between. DNA for the CDR3: TGTGCCAGCAGCTTGACCCCAGATAGCACAGATACGCAGTATTTT. Translation: CASSLTPDSTDTQYF.

This clonotype was counted between two and nine times. The chain employs TRBV7-9 and TRBJ2-7; D call uncertain. Germline V lookup: CDR1 SEHNR, CDR2 FQNEAQ (reference sequence). Trimming pared 5 bases from V and 4 bases from J, leaving 18 bases between. The CDR3 is 15 amino acids. The CDR3, as DNA: TGTGCCAGCAGCCCCAAGGCTGACACTCCGTACGAGCAGTACTTC. Its translation is CASSPKADTPYEQYF.

V and J are TRBV28 and TRBJ2-5, with TRBD2 as a possible D gene (7 bases). The CDR3 is made up of 14 amino acids. Germline CDR1 MDHEN, CDR2 SYDVKM. V was clipped by 8 bases and J by 9 bases, with 22 bases between them. The DNA of the CDR3 is TGTGCCAGCGGAACAATGGACAGCGGGGCGGCCCAGTACTTC. This gives the protein CASGTMDSGAAQYF.

The chain joins TRBV9 to TRBJ1-1; D not resolved. V dropped 3 bases and J dropped 1 base, with 13 bases sitting between them. Germline V gives CDR1 SGDLS, CDR2 YYNGEE. The CDR3 runs to 15 residues. This chain's CDR3 is CASSEGNVGNTEAFF. The CDR3 nucleotides read TGTGCCAGCAGCGAGGGAAATGTAGGGAACACTGAAGCTTTCTTT.

This clonotype was counted many times. Written as DNA, the CDR3 is TGTGCCAGCAGTTTATGGGGAGGGGAGACCCAGTACTTC. Its protein product is CASSLWGGETQYF. The V and J genes are TRBV12-3 or TRBV12-4 and TRBJ2-5; 7 positions agree with TRBD2. There are 13 residues in the CDR3. Trimming took 2 bases from V and 5 from J; bases not matched to a gene: 2.

A few counts support this clonotype. CDR3 region: CASSSITGGRSYEQYF. The CDR3, as DNA: TGTGCCAGCAGTTCCATTACAGGGGGACGCTCCTACGAGCAGTACTTC. V gene TRBV6-6 combines with J gene TRBJ2-7; 8 nucleotides line up with TRBD1. Germline values: CDR1 MNHNY, CDR2 SVGAGI (reference sequence). This CDR3 has 16 residues. V lost 4 bases to trimming and J lost 0 bases; unmatched junction nucleotides: 8.

In this sample, this clonotype turned up once. J is TRBJ1-6 and V is TRBV6-2 or TRBV6-3, with D possibly TRBD1 on 5 matching bases. The V gene's germline CDR1 is MNHEY and CDR2 SVGEGT. The CDR3 covers 15 residues. Between the trimmed V and J ends, which lost 2 bases and 6 bases, there was a span of 11 bases. The CDR3 nucleotides are TGTGCCAGCAGTTACGGGGGTTCGGGTAATTCACCCCTCCACTTT. Translation: CASSYGGSGNSPLHF.

This clonotype has just a few counts. This CDR3 is CASRPGQNTGELFF. The CDR3 nucleotides are TGCGCCAGCAGACCGGGACAGAACACCGGGGAGCTGTTTTTT. The chain joins TRBV5-1 to TRBJ2-2; D may be TRBD1 (6 bases). The CDR3 spans 14 residues. CDR1 is SGHRS, CDR2 YFSETQ, per germline. V lost 5 bases and J lost 1, with 9 bases in between.

The rearrangement uses TRBV6-1 and TRBJ2-7; 11 bases fit TRBD2. The CDR3 consists of 16 residues. Germline values: CDR1 MNHNS, CDR2 SASEGT. V was pared by 7 bases and J by 2 bases, with 10 bases of the junction left unmatched. The CDR3 bases are TGTGCCAGCACCCAAGGACTAGCGGGCCAGACCTACGAGCAGTACTTC. This gives the protein CASTQGLAGQTYEQYF.

CDR3 sequence reads: CASSSLAQSSYNEQFF. The CDR3 coding sequence is TGCGCCAGCAGCTCCCTGGCCCAGAGCTCCTACAATGAGCAGTTCTTC. The chain uses TRBV5-1 and TRBJ2-1; no clear D gene. V lost 3 bases to trimming and J lost 0 bases, with 13 bases between them. Germline loops: CDR1 SGHRS, CDR2 YFSETQ. The CDR3 is made up of 16 amino acids.

The rearrangement links TRBV6-5 to TRBJ2-7, with 8 bases lining up with TRBD1. The CDR3 contains 15 residues. Germline-derived CDR1 and CDR2 are MNHEY and SVGAGI. The junction had 10 bases not matched to a gene; V was cut back by 6 bases and J by 3 bases. The CDR3 nucleotides read TGTGCCAGCAGCTCGCCCGGGACAGGAGTCTACGAGCAGTACTTC. This codes for CASSSPGTGVYEQYF.

The chain carries TRBV27 and TRBJ2-3; possible D gene TRBD2, 6 bases. The CDR3 consists of 18 residues. CDR1 is MNHEY, CDR2 SMNVEV, per germline (reference sequence). Trimming shortened V by 4 bases and J by 0 bases, and 20 bases separated the two germline ends. CDR3 coding DNA: TGTGCCAGCAGTTCGGGACTTCTATCGAAAGAAAGCACAGATACGCAGTATTTT. Translation gives CASSSGLLSKESTDTQYF.

This clonotype was seen more than once but under ten times. This chain uses TRBV21-1 with TRBJ2-1; TRBD2 is the table's D call and was not checked against the DNA. The J call is uncertain, as TRBJ2-7 better fits the DNA end. TRBV21-1 has pseudogene status. The CDR3 covers 15 residues. This CDR3 reads CASSSEGLPYNEQYF. DNA for the CDR3: TGTGCCAGCAGTTCCGAGGGACTCCCCTACAATGAGCAGTACTTC.

The V and J genes are TRBV12-5 and TRBJ1-1, with a possible D match to TRBD1 (6 bases). V was trimmed by 7 bases and J by 2 bases, leaving 11 bases between them. CDR1 and CDR2 from the germline V gene are LGHNT and FRNRAP. The CDR3 contains 13 residues. CDR3 loop: CASAGQSNTEAFF. The CDR3 coding sequence is TGTGCTAGTGCAGGACAGTCAAACACTGAAGCTTTCTTT.

This clonotype was seen only a few times. This chain joins TRBV28 and TRBJ1-2; D unclear. The V end was cut by 7 bases, the J end by 5 bases, with 14 bases between. This CDR3 comprises 13 residues. The germline gives CDR1 MDHEN, CDR2 SYDVKM. The DNA for the CDR3 is TGTGCCAGCACCCTGGAAAAAGGGTATGGCTACACCTTC. This translates into CASTLEKGYGYTF.